This TCR delta chain was sequenced for a study of Vδ1+ human thymocytes. Extracted RNA was reverse transcribed into cDNA. CDR3 amplicons came from multiplex PCR with pooled V-gene forward and constant-region reverse primers. TCRdb reanalysed the multiplex PCR reads with CATT. The sample yields fewer than 90,000 delta-chain clones, more than 30% seen once. Study-level findings and limits: In the thymus, TRG and TRD repertoires looked highly polyclonal with Gaussian CDR3 lengths. Thymic delta-chain repertoires held roughly 20% Vdelta2 sequences and few Vdelta3, despite high sort purity.

The CDR3 has 25 residues. Germline V gene lookup returns CDR1 TSWWSYY and CDR2 QGS. V was clipped by 4 bases and J by 6 bases; unmatched bases: 39. This clone appeared a few times. Its antigen is currently unknown. The source is a boy less than two years old who had congenital heart surgery. The sequenced sample was Vdelta1+ gamma-delta thymocytes from the thymus. Described subset: FACS-sorted CD3+ TCRalphabeta- TCRVdelta1+ TCRVdelta2- thymocytes. The chain links TRDV1 to TRDJ1; TRDD2 matches at 9 bases. Here the CDR3 reads CALGVRPSYNNTRLGADAAGNKLIF. DNA for the CDR3: TGTGCTCTTGGGGTCCGGCCTTCCTACAATAACACGAGGCTGGGGGCCGACGCAGCGGGGAATAAACTCATCTTT.